These 17 T cell receptor beta chains originate from one sample sequenced in a study of shared clonotypes between healthy human individuals. The repertoire was sequenced with immunoSEQ multiplex PCR; TCRdb's copy has only in-frame clones and lacks some. The sample gives under 2,500,000 clones, about 94% of which show up once; 0.13% is in the top ten. Sequenced: naive CD4+ T cells sorted from blood. The sample's subset: CD45RA+ positively selected. The receptors shown here come from a young man in good health.

The chain couples TRBV28 to TRBJ1-2; D ambiguous. The CDR3 length is 12 residues. V lost 4 bases and J 8 bases, leaving 11 bases between the germline ends. Per the germline V gene, CDR1 is MDHEN and CDR2 is SYDVKM. CDR3 residues: CASSSPGGGYTF. CDR3 DNA: TGTGCCAGCAGTTCCCCGGGTGGCGGCTACACCTTC.

A word on this clone: Other DNA sequences of this sample code for an identical CDR3. The chain combines TRBV30 with TRBJ1-3, with a weak D call TRBD1 (5 bases). The CDR3 runs 15 residues. V lost 0 bases and J lost 2, with 11 bases in between. CDR1 and CDR2 from the germline V gene are GTSNPN and SVGIG (reference sequence). CDR3 region: CAWSVRGGAGNTIYF. CDR3 coding DNA: TGTGCCTGGAGTGTACGGGGGGGTGCTGGAAACACCATATATTTT.

This sequence joins TRBV6-6 and TRBJ2-7, with TRBD1 matching 9 bases. CDR3 length: 14 residues. The V segment lost 2 bases and the J segment 8 bases; nucleotides outside the gene matches: 7. Germline V gene data show CDR1 as MNHNY and CDR2 as SVGAGI (reference sequence). CDR3 bases: TGTGCCAGCAGTTACGGGGACAGGGATACCCAGCAGTACTTC. Translated, it gives CASSYGDRDTQQYF.

This clone was seen just once. The chain's CDR3 is CASSPVEPSVQQYF. DNA for the CDR3: TGTGCCAGCTCACCAGTTGAACCCAGTGTCCAGCAGTACTTC. The V and J genes are TRBV18 and TRBJ2-7; the D is unclear. The CDR3 length is 14 residues. The V gene lost 2 bases and the J gene lost 8 bases, with 16 bases spanning the gap. The germline V gene encodes CDR1 KGHSH and CDR2 LQKENI.

The CDR3 sequence is CASRCTDTQYF. Written as DNA, the CDR3 is TGCGCCAGCAGGTGCACAGATACGCAGTATTTT. V is TRBV10-1 and J is TRBJ2-3; D uncertain. The V and J ends lost 6 bases and 1 base respectively, with 2 bases between them. The CDR3 is made up of 11 amino acids. Germline values: CDR1 WNHNN, CDR2 SYGVQD (reference sequence).

V gene TRBV30 combines with J gene TRBJ2-1; TRBD2 aligns across 10 bases. V shed 2 bases and J 6 bases; nucleotides not matched to a gene: 7. Germline lookup yields CDR1 GTSNPN and CDR2 SVGIG (reference sequence). This CDR3 is built from 15 residues. The CDR3 is CAWSIWSSGSNEQFF. DNA for the CDR3: TGTGCCTGGAGTATCTGGTCTAGCGGGAGCAATGAGCAGTTCTTC.

This sequence joins TRBV6-1 and TRBJ2-7; 8 bases align to TRBD1. V shed 11 bases, J shed 0 bases, and the junction held 12 bases outside the gene matches. CDR3 length: 15 residues. Per germline, CDR1 MNHNS and CDR2 SASEGT. CDR3: CAADRGPQNSYEQYF. The CDR3 DNA reads as TGTGCCGCCGACAGGGGTCCTCAAAACTCCTACGAGCAGTACTTC.

V gene TRBV4-1 combines with J gene TRBJ1-2, with D uncertain. CDR3 length: 14 amino acids. V dropped 4 bases and J dropped 6 bases, with 15 bases sitting between them. Germline CDR1 reads MGHRA; CDR2 reads YSYEKL. The CDR3 sequence: CASSPLVGADGYTF. Here the CDR3 DNA reads TGCGCCAGCAGCCCCTTAGTGGGTGCGGATGGCTACACCTTC.

The V call is TRBV2, the J call TRBJ2-7; D is unresolved. Germline values: CDR1 SNHLY, CDR2 FYNNEI. V was clipped by 1 base and J by 6 bases, with 7 bases between them. CDR3 length: 12 residues. The CDR3 is CASSEGISEQYF. The CDR3 nucleotides read TGTGCCAGCAGTGAAGGGATAAGCGAGCAGTACTTC.

The chain employs TRBV27 and TRBJ2-7, with TRBD2 matching 8 bases. Trimming removed 5 bases from V and 2 bases from J; junction bases left unmatched: 8. This CDR3 is 15 amino acids long. Germline-derived CDR1 and CDR2 are MNHEY and SMNVEV (reference sequence). Written as DNA, the CDR3 is TGTGCCAGCAGTATAGGGACTAGTAGACCCTACGAGCAGTACTTC. It is translated as CASSIGTSRPYEQYF.

The chain combines TRBV2 with TRBJ1-1; D is unresolved. Trimming cost V 5 bases and J 0 bases, with 10 bases left between them. Germline V gives CDR1 SNHLY, CDR2 FYNNEI. The CDR3 is 14 amino acids. The CDR3 sequence is CASSLLTVNTEAFF. The DNA of the CDR3 is TGTGCCAGCAGTTTACTGACGGTGAACACTGAAGCTTTCTTT.

This chain links TRBV30 with TRBJ2-3; the match to TRBD2 covers 10 bases. This CDR3 contains 14 residues. V lost 3 bases, J lost 2 bases, and 2 bases stayed unmatched. The V gene's germline CDR1 is GTSNPN and CDR2 SVGIG (reference sequence). The CDR3 nucleotides read TGTGCCTGGAGCGGACTAGCGGTCACAGATACGCAGTATTTT. Translating gives CAWSGLAVTDTQYF. Based on the CDR3 plus reference TRBV30 and TRBJ2-3, the full variable domain is SQTIHQWPATLVQPVGSPLSLECTVEGTSNPNLYWYRQAAGRGLQLLFYSVGIGQISSEVPQNLSASRPQDRQFILSSKKLLLSDSGFYLCAWSGLAVTDTQYFGPGTRLTVL.

The J gene is TRBJ2-3, the V gene TRBV6-1; a possible D gene is TRBD2 (6 bases). V lost 11 bases, J lost 0 bases, and 18 bases lay in between. The CDR3 loop spans 15 amino acids. CDR1 and CDR2 from the germline V gene are MNHNS and SASEGT. The CDR3 loop is CAGTGGVGSTDTQYF. The CDR3 DNA reads as TGTGCCGGAACGGGCGGGGTCGGGAGCACAGATACGCAGTATTTT.

V gene TRBV10-3 combines with J gene TRBJ1-5; no reliable D call. Looked up from germline, CDR1 is ENHRY and CDR2 is SYGVKD. The CDR3 extends over 11 amino acids. Trimming pared 7 bases from V and 4 bases from J, leaving 5 bases between. CDR3: CAITRNQPQHF. CDR3 DNA sequence: TGTGCCATCACGCGGAATCAGCCCCAGCATTTT.

This clone occurred a few times. This chain uses TRBV28 with TRBJ2-5; tentatively, D is TRBD2 (6 bases). In germline, CDR1 is MDHEN, CDR2 SYDVKM. Trimming shortened V by 3 bases and J by 2 bases, and 13 bases separated the two germline ends. The CDR3 is 15 residues long. The CDR3 sequence is CASSFPQAGQETQYF. CDR3 in DNA: TGTGCCAGCAGTTTTCCTCAGGCGGGGCAAGAGACCCAGTACTTC.

The V and J genes are TRBV6-1 and TRBJ1-5, with D tentatively TRBD1 (5 bases). Per germline, CDR1 MNHNS and CDR2 SASEGT. V lost 1 base to trimming and J lost 5 bases, with 9 bases between them. This CDR3 is 14 amino acids long. CDR3 sequence reads: CASSEGAGYQPQHF. The DNA for the CDR3 is TGTGCCAGCAGTGAAGGGGCAGGGTATCAGCCCCAGCATTTT.

Remarks on this clone: Other DNA sequences within the sample encode an identical CDR3. The rearrangement links TRBV5-1 to TRBJ1-1, with TRBD1 as a possible D gene (5 bases). This CDR3 is 14 amino acids long. Trimming removed 3 bases at V and 0 bases at J, with 9 bases between. Germline V gives CDR1 SGHRS, CDR2 YFSETQ. CDR3 DNA sequence: TGCGCCAGCAGCTGGGGCGGTGTGAACACTGAAGCTTTCTTT. This encodes CASSWGGVNTEAFF.